These T cell receptor beta chains were read from a single sample in a study of technical replicates of blood from a handful of donors. Produced via immunoSEQ multiplex PCR; TCRdb's table is partial and in-frame only. The sample holds over 70,000 clones, around 96% seen once. Sequenced input: T cells isolated from PBMCs. Source of these receptors: a human donor in good health. Each CDR3 is given with its conserved first and last residue. D genes are given only for firm matches. The listing skips clone size in some rows; elsewhere it reads once, few, many or a size class.

v_gene	abundance	j_gene	d_gene	CDR3aa	CDR3nt
TRBV30	.	TRBJ2-1	.	CAWISRGTPNNEQFF	TGTGCCTGGATTTCTCGCGGCACCCCAAACAATGAGCAGTTCTTC
TRBV2	.	TRBJ1-3	.	CASIGGPGNTIYF	TGTGCCAGCATCGGAGGCCCTGGAAACACCATATATTTT
TRBV4-3	.	TRBJ2-1	.	CASSPSPPEEQFF	TGCGCCAGCAGCCCAAGTCCCCCCGAGGAGCAGTTCTTC
TRBV13	.	TRBJ2-1	TRBD2	CASSPSKAGEQFF	TGTGCCAGCAGTCCCAGCAAAGCGGGAGAGCAGTTCTTC
TRBV11-3	once	TRBJ2-1	.	CASSLVYSNEQFF	TGTGCCAGCAGCTTAGTATACAGCAATGAGCAGTTCTTC
TRBV5-1	once	TRBJ2-5	TRBD2	CASSRTSGRGQETQYF	TGCGCCAGCAGCAGGACTAGCGGGAGGGGTCAAGAGACCCAGTACTTC
TRBV7-9	once	TRBJ2-7	.	CASSLGGLSYEQYF	TGTGCCAGCAGCTTAGGGGGGCTGTCCTACGAGCAGTACTTC
TRBV19	.	TRBJ1-4	.	CASSIRRSNEKLFF	TGTGCCAGTAGTATCCGGAGATCTAATGAAAAACTGTTTTTT
TRBV5-6	.	TRBJ1-1	.	CASSARTEGNTEAFF	TGTGCCAGCAGCGCTCGGACAGAGGGGAACACTGAAGCTTTCTTT
TRBV6-5	.	TRBJ2-3	.	CASSYWGEDDTQYF	TGTGCCAGCAGTTACTGGGGGGAGGACGATACGCAGTATTTT
TRBV6-1	.	TRBJ2-5	TRBD1	CASNDWTGGETQYF	TGTGCCAGCAACGATTGGACAGGGGGGGAGACCCAGTACTTC
TRBV6-5	.	TRBJ1-2	.	CASSYAKELFGYTF	TGTGCCAGCAGTTACGCCAAAGAACTATTTGGCTACACCTTC
TRBV30	.	TRBJ1-1	TRBD1	CAWSATGDTEAFF	TGTGCCTGGAGCGCGACAGGGGACACTGAAGCTTTCTTT
TRBV9	.	TRBJ2-1	TRBD2	CASSVGGGSVNEQFF	TGTGCCAGCAGCGTAGGGGGCGGGAGTGTAAATGAGCAGTTCTTC
TRBV7-2	.	TRBJ1-1	.	CASSEGQGSEAFF	TGTGCCAGCAGCGAGGGACAAGGCTCTGAAGCTTTCTTT
TRBV28	.	TRBJ1-5	.	CASSLPGSSQPQHF	TGTGCCAGCAGTTTACCAGGGTCGAGTCAGCCCCAGCATTTT
TRBV28	.	TRBJ2-1	TRBD2	CASSGLVHEQFF	TGTGCCAGCAGTGGACTAGTGCATGAGCAGTTCTTC
TRBV30	.	TRBJ1-4	.	CAWGQTATNEKLFF	TGTGCCTGGGGACAGACTGCAACTAATGAAAAACTGTTTTTT
TRBV4-2	.	TRBJ2-3	TRBD2	CASSQDRSGRAGGDTQYF	TGTGCCAGCAGCCAAGATCGTAGCGGGAGGGCCGGGGGAGATACGCAGTATTTT
TRBV2	.	TRBJ2-7	.	CASSEARGEQYF	TGTGCCAGCAGTGAGGCGAGGGGGGAGCAGTACTTC
TRBV11-2	.	TRBJ2-7	TRBD1	CASSARQGIGEQYF	TGTGCCAGCAGCGCGCGACAGGGAATAGGCGAGCAGTACTTC
TRBV29-1	.	TRBJ2-1	.	CSPIRVDEQFF	TGCAGCCCGATCAGGGTGGATGAGCAGTTCTTC
TRBV4-1	.	TRBJ1-1	.	CASSLRSDGRHRNTEAFF	TGCGCCAGCAGCCTCAGATCCGACGGGAGACACCGGAACACTGAAGCTTTCTTT
TRBV27	.	TRBJ2-1	TRBD2	CASSFRMRERNFNYEQFF	TGTGCCAGCAGCTTCCGGATGCGGGAGAGGAATTTCAACTATGAGCAGTTCTTC
TRBV18	.	TRBJ1-1	TRBD1	CASSLGTGGMNTEAFF	TGTGCCAGCTCGCTAGGGACAGGGGGGATGAACACTGAAGCTTTCTTT
TRBV5-1	once	TRBJ2-7	TRBD1	CASSLTGGYEQYF	TGCGCCAGCAGCTTGACAGGGGGCTACGAGCAGTACTTC
TRBV5-1	few	TRBJ2-7	TRBD2	CASSSVGTSGRIPLEQYF	TGCGCCAGCAGCTCCGTGGGGACTAGCGGGAGGATTCCCCTCGAGCAGTACTTC
TRBV27	.	TRBJ1-4	.	CASSPRPSLPAGKLFF	TGTGCCAGCAGTCCGCGCCCCAGTTTGCCAGCCGGGAAACTGTTTTTT
TRBV11-2	.	TRBJ1-2	.	CASSLDRAGANYGYTF	TGTGCCAGCAGCTTAGATAGGGCAGGGGCGAACTATGGCTACACCTTC
TRBV5-4	.	TRBJ2-7	.	CASSLESARSYEQYF	TGTGCCAGCAGCTTGGAGTCTGCGAGGTCCTACGAGCAGTACTTC
TRBV19	.	TRBJ2-3	TRBD2	CASTRGRPDTQYF	TGTGCCAGTACCCGCGGGAGGCCCGATACGCAGTATTTT
TRBV6-1	.	TRBJ2-3	.	CASSASGLTDTQYF	TGTGCCAGCAGTGCCAGTGGGCTCACAGATACGCAGTATTTT
TRBV11-2	.	TRBJ1-4	.	CASSLGYNEKLFF	TGTGCCAGCAGCTTAGGTTATAATGAAAAACTGTTTTTT
TRBV2	.	TRBJ2-5	TRBD1	CASKDRDGETQYF	TGTGCCAGCAAGGACAGGGACGGAGAGACCCAGTACTTC
TRBV5-1	.	TRBJ2-5	.	CASSAEDGYQETQYF	TGCGCCAGCAGCGCGGAAGACGGGTACCAAGAGACCCAGTACTTC
TRBV7-6	.	TRBJ2-1	.	CASYSGHEQFF	TGTGCCAGCTATAGTGGGCATGAGCAGTTCTTC
TRBV27	.	TRBJ1-3	.	CASTSGNTIYF	TGTGCCAGCACATCTGGAAACACCATATATTTT
TRBV6-1	.	TRBJ2-7	.	CASSALPSAVSPYEQYF	TGTGCCAGCAGTGCCCTCCCTAGCGCGGTTTCTCCCTACGAGCAGTACTTC
TRBV2	.	TRBJ1-4	TRBD1	CASSFDRGSRTNEKLFF	TGTGCCAGCAGTTTCGACAGGGGGTCGCGAACTAATGAAAAACTGTTTTTT
TRBV30	.	TRBJ1-2	.	CAWSPGTSGYGYTF	TGTGCCTGGAGTCCTGGGACTTCTGGCTATGGCTACACCTTC
TRBV7-2	.	TRBJ2-7	TRBD2	CASSLILAGGRHEQYF	TGTGCCAGCAGCTTAATTCTAGCGGGAGGGCGGCACGAGCAGTACTTC
TRBV10-3	.	TRBJ1-1	.	CAISRDTNTEAFF	TGTGCCATCAGCAGGGACACGAACACTGAAGCTTTCTTT
TRBV27	.	TRBJ1-2	TRBD1	CASSYGAGGFGYGYTF	TGTGCCAGCAGCTATGGGGCAGGGGGCTTTGGCTATGGCTACACCTTC
TRBV7-8	.	TRBJ1-5	.	CASSFRYRDDQPQHF	TGTGCCAGCAGCTTCCGGTACAGGGACGATCAGCCCCAGCATTTT
TRBV2	.	TRBJ1-5	.	CASSEVPGGQPQHF	TGTGCCAGCAGTGAAGTCCCGGGGGGTCAGCCCCAGCATTTT
TRBV9	once	TRBJ1-1	.	CASSAGMAAGMNTEAFF	TGTGCCAGCAGCGCGGGGATGGCGGCGGGGATGAACACTGAAGCTTTCTTT
TRBV9	.	TRBJ1-1	.	CASSVMGDTEAFF	TGTGCCAGCAGCGTAATGGGAGACACTGAAGCTTTCTTT
TRBV4-3	.	TRBJ1-2	.	CASSQVVQGRYGYTF	TGCGCCAGCAGCCAAGTTGTTCAGGGAAGGTATGGCTACACCTTC
TRBV4-3	.	TRBJ2-3	TRBD2	CASSQVALARHTQYF	TGCGCCAGCAGCCAAGTTGCACTAGCGCGGCATACGCAGTATTTT
TRBV2	few	TRBJ2-7	.	CASLRDTNSYEQYF	TGTGCCAGCCTCCGGGACACCAATTCTTACGAGCAGTACTTC
TRBV7-8	.	TRBJ2-3	TRBD2	CASSLQSLAAPSRSTDTQYF	TGTGCCAGCAGCTTACAATCGCTAGCGGCACCGTCTAGGAGCACAGATACGCAGTATTTT
TRBV6-5	.	TRBJ2-7	TRBD2	CASSFSLAGGPEQYF	TGTGCCAGCAGTTTTTCCTTAGCGGGAGGGCCCGAGCAGTACTTC